Included here is one T cell receptor beta chain sequence, with context. This sample is drawn from a study of shared T cell receptors in the human thymus. Profiling relied on immunoSEQ multiplex PCR, and the TCRdb table lists in-frame clones only, not all of them. The sample contains over 350,000 clones, about 95% of which appear only once. This sequence was found in a human donor. Sequenced input: thymocytes.

Here the CDR3 DNA reads TGTGCCGGCGGAAAGCTTGAGGGCATCTATGGCTACACCTTC. This translates into CAGGKLEGIYGYTF. J is TRBJ1-2 and V is TRBV28, with unresolved D. Germline assignment: CDR1 MDHEN and CDR2 SYDVKM. The CDR3 length is 14 residues. The germline V and J ends were trimmed by 11 bases and 4 bases, with 20 bases remaining between them.